Listed here is a single TCR beta chain. Repertoires were generated with immunoSEQ multiplex PCR, while TCRdb's copy carries only in-frame clones and drops some. This table holds roughly 250,000 clones, approximately 89% found once. Germline CDR1 and CDR2: SGDLS and YYNGEE. This CDR3 spans 11 amino acids. V dropped 3 bases and J dropped 16; count of bases not matched to a gene: 5. The data were taken from a study of blood T cell repertoires in COVID-19. The sequenced sample was peripheral blood. The clonotype comes from a middle-aged man who had recovered from COVID-19. The V call is TRBV9, the J call TRBJ2-1; 9 bases line up with TRBD2. In DNA, the CDR3 is TGTGCCAGCAGCGGGGGACTAGCAATATTCTTC. This sequence encodes CASSGGLAIFF. Filled out from reference TRBV9 and TRBJ2-1, the complete variable domain reads DSGVTQTPKHLITATGQRVTLRCSPRSGDLSVYWYQQSLDQGLQFLIQYYNGEERAKGNILERFSAQQFPDLHSELNLSSLELGDSALYFCASSGGLAIFFGPGTRLTVL.